These 11 T cell receptor beta chains were all obtained from the same sample, sequenced in a study of blood T cell repertoires in COVID-19. Repertoires were generated with immunoSEQ multiplex PCR, while TCRdb's copy carries only in-frame clones and drops some. The table shows over 65,000 clones, with approximately 80% occurring only once. The sample taken for sequencing was peripheral blood. The receptors shown here come from an elderly man with active COVID-19.

V and J are TRBV5-5 and TRBJ2-1; 8 bases are a match to TRBD2. Trimming took 4 bases from V and 8 from J; bases not matched to a gene: 11. Germline CDR1 reads SGHKS; CDR2 reads YYEKEE (reference sequence). This CDR3 has 15 residues. Here the CDR3 DNA reads TGTGCCAGCAGCGGACCGGGACTAGATCGCGATGAGCAGTTCTTC. It encodes CASSGPGLDRDEQFF.

This clone has a single count. Mismatch with germline at one junction end may stem from a read error. The rearrangement links TRBV7-2 to TRBJ2-5, with 12 bases lining up with TRBD2. This CDR3 has 16 residues. Germline CDR1 is SGHTA and CDR2 is FQGNSA. The CDR3 sequence: CASSLAGGVGMETQYF. CDR3 DNA sequence: TGTGCCAGCAGCCTAGCGGGGGGGGTTGGGATGGAGACCCAGTACTTC.

This clone was counted a few times. DNA of the CDR3: TGTGCCAGCAGTTACTCGGCACTAGCGGGAGCCCACGAGCAGTACTTC. Residues: CASSYSALAGAHEQYF. The chain joins TRBV6-6 to TRBJ2-7, with 11 bases aligning to TRBD2. The V gene end was trimmed by 0 bases and the J gene end by 5 bases; junction bases not matched to a gene: 6. CDR1 and CDR2 from the germline V gene are MNHNY and SVGAGI (reference sequence). This CDR3 is 16 amino acids long.

V is TRBV27 and J is TRBJ1-2; a possible D gene is TRBD1 (5 bases). V was shortened by 1 base and J by 6 bases, with 21 bases between the two germline ends. The V gene's germline CDR1 is MNHEY and CDR2 SMNVEV (reference sequence). The CDR3 has 17 amino acids. CDR3 DNA sequence: TGTGCCAGCAGTTTATTGGGTCGCTATAAACAACAGGATGGCTACACCTTC. Amino acid sequence: CASSLLGRYKQQDGYTF.

The chain combines TRBV3-1 (or the pseudogene TRBV3-2) with TRBJ1-5; a possible D gene is TRBD1 (5 bases). The V and J ends lost 3 bases and 3 bases respectively, with 12 bases between them. The germline V gene encodes CDR1 LGHDT and CDR2 YNNKEL (reference sequence). CDR3 length equals 15 residues. The CDR3, as DNA: TGTGCCAGCAGCCAGTCGACAGCACTCAATCAGCCCCAGCATTTT. Translated, it gives CASSQSTALNQPQHF.

V gene TRBV4-2 combines with J gene TRBJ1-6, with D perhaps matching TRBD1 (5 bases). The CDR3 runs to 16 residues. From germline, CDR1 is LGHNA and CDR2 YNFKEQ. Trimming pared 0 bases from V and 10 bases from J, leaving 16 bases between. The CDR3 nucleotides read TGTGCCAGCAGCCAAGATGCGGGGCGAGGGAAATCACCCCTCCACTTT. This codes for CASSQDAGRGKSPLHF.

The chain couples TRBV7-6 to TRBJ2-2; 8 bases match TRBD2. V was pared by 5 bases and J by 0 bases, with 11 bases of the junction left unmatched. The CDR3 spans 18 residues. The germline gives CDR1 SGHVS, CDR2 FNYEAQ. The CDR3 nucleotides read TGTGCCAGCAGCCCACGGGGGGGGACTGGCTCGAACACCGGGGAGCTGTTTTTT. Translating it yields CASSPRGGTGSNTGELFF. Supplemented by reference TRBV7-6 and TRBJ2-2, the full variable domain reads GAGVSQSPRYKVTKRGQDVALRCDPISGHVSLYWYRQALGQGPEFLTYFNYEAQQDKSGLPNDRFSAERPEGSISTLTIQRTEQRDSAMYRCASSPRGGTGSNTGELFFGEGSRLTVL.

The chain combines TRBV7-9 with TRBJ2-4, with 15 positions matching TRBD2. V was clipped by 5 bases and J by 3 bases; unmatched bases: 11. Germline V CDR1 and CDR2: SEHNR, FQNEAQ (reference sequence). The CDR3 sequence is 19 residues long. CDR3 in amino acids: CASSPRTSGRAGDKNIQYF. The CDR3 DNA reads TGTGCCAGCAGCCCGCGGACTAGCGGGAGGGCCGGGGACAAAAACATTCAGTACTTC.

The chain has TRBV9 and TRBJ2-2; TRBD2 aligns across 13 bases. Trimming took 4 bases from V and 3 from J; bases not matched to a gene: 3. CDR3 length: 16 amino acids. The germline CDR1 and CDR2 sequences are SGDLS and YYNGEE. CDR3 nucleotide sequence: TGTGCCAGCAGCTCAGGGACTAGCGGGGACACCGGGGAGCTGTTTTTT. It is translated as CASSSGTSGDTGELFF.

The genes are TRBV5-4 and TRBJ1-1; D is possibly TRBD1 (5 bases). Germline assignment: CDR1 SGHNT and CDR2 YYREEE (reference sequence). The CDR3 is 15 residues long. With 3 bases removed from V and 1 base from J, the gap between germline ends came to 13 bases. CDR3 sequence reads: CASSSPGGGNTEAFF. CDR3 coding DNA: TGTGCCAGCAGCTCCCCCGGGGGGGGGAACACTGAAGCTTTCTTT.

The V and J genes are TRBV4-1 and TRBJ1-2, with 7 bases matching TRBD1. The CDR3 consists of 13 residues. Germline V gene sequence: CDR1 MGHRA, CDR2 YSYEKL. V dropped 5 bases and J dropped 7; count of bases not matched to a gene: 7. CDR3 coding DNA: TGCGCCAGCAGCGCAGGGGGTTCGGGTGGCTACACCTTC. It codes for CASSAGGSGGYTF.